The T cell receptor (beta chain) described here comes from a study of blood T cell repertoires in COVID-19. Study-level information: Whether acute or convalescent, the COVID-19 samples came from the United States, Italy and Spain.

The age range of participants was about 18 to 89 years, with residence in some 25 US areas. Cohort allocation depended upon clinical history that participants reported. How the authors handled the data: For nucleated cells, counts were estimated from reference gene primer amplification. TCRdb keeps only in-frame clones here, not all; method: immunoSEQ multiplex PCR. The V and J calls and the clone size are those of that table, but D and trimming were determined from the DNA. Counted here are nearly 250,000 clones, around 85% occurring once; the ten biggest clones make up 9.1%. Germline loops: CDR1 LNHDA, CDR2 SQIVND (reference sequence). CDR3 size: 16 residues. V was trimmed by 6 bases and J by 2 bases, leaving 19 bases between them.

The source is a woman aged 45-59 years with acute COVID-19. The rearrangement uses TRBV19 and TRBJ1-1; a possible D gene is TRBD1 (5 bases). Material: PBMCs or T cells enriched from blood (not recorded which). The CDR3 bases are TGTGCCAGTAGATATCCGGGGGATGCGTCAAACACTGAAGCTTTCTTT. Its translation is CASRYPGDASNTEAFF. The full variable domain, completed using reference TRBV19 and TRBJ1-1, is DGGITQSPKYLFRKEGQNVTLSCEQNLNHDAMYWYRQDPGQGLRLIYYSQIVNDFQKGDIAEGYSVSREKKESFPLTVTSAQKNPTAFYLCASRYPGDASNTEAFFGQGTRLTVV.